The clone carrying this T cell receptor (beta chain) is termed medium-sized. There are 15 residues in the CDR3. CDR1 SGHVS and CDR2 FQNEAQ come from the germline V gene. The V gene end was trimmed by 1 base and the J gene end by 2 bases; junction bases not matched to a gene: 3. These data originate in a study of blood T cell repertoires in COVID-19. Some clones are missing from TCRdb's copy, which holds only in-frame ones; the method was immunoSEQ multiplex PCR. The sample consists of about 140,000 clones, approximately 85% of them appearing once. The rearrangement uses TRBV7-8 and TRBJ2-7; 9 nucleotides agree with TRBD2. The sequencing input was peripheral blood. This clonotype originated in a woman aged 80 or over with acute or convalescent COVID-19. CDR3 sequence: CASSLGAGGTYEQYF. As DNA, the CDR3 is TGTGCCAGCAGCTTAGGAGCGGGGGGTACCTACGAGCAGTACTTC.